Listed below are T cell receptor beta chains from one sample, sequenced in a study of response to subunit inactivated influenza vaccine. TCRdb redid the calling of the RT-PCR reads with MiXCR, one entry per CDR3 protein. This repertoire shows 700,000 to 800,000 distinct CDR3 sequences, around 20% found once; its top ten account for about a tenth. Sequenced here: PBMCs from blood, sampled 5 days after vaccination. These TCRs come from a man in his forties or fifties who received an inactivated influenza vaccine. Both conserved end residues are part of each CDR3. Fields, in order: J gene, D gene, CDR3 length, clone size, V gene, CDR3 DNA, CDR3 protein. The D gene is left open where the match is weak. Clone size is given for some rows only: seen once, a few or many times, or a class if the clone is expanded.

>TRBJ1-2|-|16|few|TRBV7-8
TGTGCCAGCAGCCCCTCGGTGGGGAGCAAATACTATGGCTACACCTTC
CASSPSVGSKYYGYTF
>TRBJ2-7|TRBD1|15|few|TRBV27
TGTGCCAGCAGTCCGACCGGGACAGGGTTCCACGAGCAGTACTTC
CASSPTGTGFHEQYF
>TRBJ2-3|-|14|few|TRBV7-9
TGTGCCAGCACCTCGGGGTTAAGCGCAGATACGCAGTATTTT
CASTSGLSADTQYF
>TRBJ2-7|-|11|-|TRBV2
TGTGCCAGCAGAATTGGGGACGAGCAGTACTTC
CASRIGDEQYF
>TRBJ2-7|-|12|many|TRBV6-2/TRBV6-3
TGTGCCAGCAACCTACAGGGATACGAGCAGTACTTC
CASNLQGYEQYF
>TRBJ2-7|-|11|-|TRBV3-1
TGTGCCAGCTCCATTTACGACGAGCAGTACTTC
CASSIYDEQYF
>TRBJ1-2|-|14|few|TRBV14
TGTGCCAGCAGCCAAGTCCCGGGGGCTGGTGGCTACACCTTC
CASSQVPGAGGYTF
>TRBJ1-1|-|14|few|TRBV20-1
TGCAGTGCTAAACCCGGGACAACTAACACTGAAGCTTTCTTT
CSAKPGTTNTEAFF
>TRBJ2-2|-|14|-|TRBV5-1
TGCGCCAGCAGATGGTCCGCGAACACCGGGGAGCTGTTTTTT
CASRWSANTGELFF
>TRBJ2-1|-|14|few|TRBV12-3/TRBV12-4
TGTGCCAGCAGTTTACGTGCGGGGGCACGAGAGCAGTTCTTC
CASSLRAGAREQFF
>TRBJ2-1|-|13|few|TRBV20-1
TGCAGTGCACCTGAACGGACTACCAATGAGCAGTTCTTC
CSAPERTTNEQFF
>TRBJ2-1|-|14|-|TRBV6-5
TGTGCCAGCAGTTACTCATGGGACAACAATGAGCAGTTCTTC
CASSYSWDNNEQFF
>TRBJ2-3|-|17|few|TRBV4-3
TGCGCCAGCAGCCAAGATAACAGGGTTTGGAGGACAGATACGCAGTATTTT
CASSQDNRVWRTDTQYF
>TRBJ2-3|-|18|many|TRBV4-1
TGCGCCAGCAGCCAGGGCTTTTTTCGGGGGACCAGGACAGATACGCAGTATTTT
CASSQGFFRGTRTDTQYF
>TRBJ2-1|-|15|many|TRBV7-2
TGTGCCAGCAGCTCACAGGGTAGCAGCTACAATGAGCAGTTCTTC
CASSSQGSSYNEQFF
>TRBJ2-2|-|12|-|TRBV12-3/TRBV12-4
TGTGCCAGCAGTGTAACCAGCGGGGAGCTGTTTTTT
CASSVTSGELFF